The present T cell receptor beta chain was sequenced within a study of cytomegalovirus exposure and HLA in healthy donors. The V gene's germline CDR1 is SGHAT and CDR2 FQNNGV. The germline V and J ends were trimmed by 1 base and 2 bases, with 18 bases remaining between them. CDR3 length: 17 amino acids. A multiplex PCR was run with 60 Vbeta primers and 13 Jbeta primers. The repertoire was sequenced with immunoSEQ multiplex PCR; TCRdb's copy has only in-frame clones and lacks some. The sample spans tens of thousands of clones; the ten largest clones claim more than 2.5%. The source material was PBMCs. The sequence came from a man between 35 and 55 years old in good health and CMV-seronegative. This chain connects TRBV11-2 to TRBJ2-7, with a tentative D call TRBD2 (6 bases). The CDR3 bases are TGTGCCAGCAGCTTAGTGGTAGCTAGCGCCCCTGCCTACGAGCAGTACTTC. It translates to CASSLVVASAPAYEQYF.